These 6 T cell receptor beta chains were sequenced from one sample in a study of blood T cell repertoires in COVID-19. The method was immunoSEQ multiplex PCR; TCRdb's version includes in-frame clones alone and lacks a portion of them. The sample includes around 100,000 clones, about 85% of them seen just once. The sample comprised peripheral blood. The receptors here all came from a human donor in a cohort sampled during active COVID-19.

The chain uses TRBV28 and TRBJ2-3; D is unresolved. The CDR3 consists of 12 residues. Germline lookup yields CDR1 MDHEN and CDR2 SYDVKM. The V end was cut by 3 bases, the J end by 4 bases, with 5 bases between. The CDR3 here is CASSFPADTQYF. CDR3 coding DNA: TGTGCCAGCAGTTTTCCCGCAGATACGCAGTATTTT.

The chain links TRBV28 to TRBJ1-4; 8 positions agree with TRBD1. V lost 5 bases, J lost 6 bases, and 5 bases stayed unmatched. Germline CDR1 MDHEN, CDR2 SYDVKM. The CDR3 length is 14 residues. As DNA, the CDR3 is TGTGCCAGCAGTCCACCGGGACAGGATGAAAAACTGTTTTTT. It encodes CASSPPGQDEKLFF. Filled out from reference TRBV28 and TRBJ1-4, the complete variable domain reads DVKVTQSSRYLVKRTGEKVFLECVQDMDHENMFWYRQDPGLGLRLIYFSYDVKMKEKGDIPEGYSVSREKKERFSLILESASTNQTSMYLCASSPPGQDEKLFFGSGTQLSVL.

This chain connects TRBV2 to TRBJ1-3, with TRBD1 matching 8 bases. Germline V gene lookup returns CDR1 SNHLY and CDR2 FYNNEI. This CDR3 is 14 amino acids long. Trimming took 6 bases from V and 1 from J; bases not matched to a gene: 2. CDR3 region: CASRGTGSGNTIYF. CDR3 coding DNA: TGTGCCAGCAGGGGGACAGGATCTGGAAACACCATATATTTT.

The chain carries TRBV30 and TRBJ1-4; D remains unclear. V lost 2 bases and J lost 6, with 13 bases in between. The CDR3 is made up of 14 amino acids. In germline, CDR1 is GTSNPN, CDR2 SVGIG (reference sequence). CDR3: CAWSRVKRDEKLFF. CDR3 DNA sequence: TGTGCCTGGAGTCGGGTTAAACGGGATGAAAAACTGTTTTTT.

The chain carries TRBV27 and TRBJ1-5; D call uncertain. The CDR3 is made up of 15 amino acids. Trimming took off 3 bases at V and 3 bases at J, with 12 bases between the two ends. From germline, CDR1 is MNHEY and CDR2 SMNVEV (reference sequence). CDR3 nucleotide sequence: TGTGCCAGCAGTTTTGTATCAGGCACCAATCAGCCCCAGCATTTT. It encodes CASSFVSGTNQPQHF.

The chain links TRBV28 to TRBJ1-1, with unresolved D. The V end was cut by 4 bases, the J end by 10 bases, with 10 bases between. This CDR3 comprises 11 residues. The germline gives CDR1 MDHEN, CDR2 SYDVKM. CDR3 residues: CASSSPTGAFF. The CDR3 DNA reads TGTGCCAGCAGTTCTCCGACGGGAGCTTTCTTT. Full variable domain (rest looked up from reference TRBV28 and TRBJ1-1): DVKVTQSSRYLVKRTGEKVFLECVQDMDHENMFWYRQDPGLGLRLIYFSYDVKMKEKGDIPEGYSVSREKKERFSLILESASTNQTSMYLCASSSPTGAFFGQGTRLTVV.